The clone carrying this T cell receptor (beta chain) is medium-sized by share. J was trimmed by 3 bases and V by 3 bases; bases with no gene match: 3. This CDR3 spans 15 amino acids. Germline CDR1 SNHLY, CDR2 FYNNEI. Here immunoSEQ multiplex PCR was the method, and the copy in TCRdb shows in-frame clones only, minus some. The sample includes roughly 9,200 clones, around a third of them seen just once. This sample was taken from a study of graft-versus-host responses after intestinal transplantation. As for the study in general: Recipients were given multivisceral, liver-intestinal, or isolated intestinal transplants.

There were some 200,000 CFSE-labeled responder cells plated together with some 200,000 irradiated, violet-dye-labeled stimulator cells. The receptor was derived from a human patient who was an organ donor for intestinal transplantation. This sample comprised alloreactive CD8+ T cells from a mixed lymphocyte reaction culture, obtained before transplantation. The subset is: CFSE-low proliferating T cells sorted from roughly 6-day pre-transplant mixed lymphocyte reaction (GvH or HvG direction). V is TRBV2 and J is TRBJ1-1, with 11 bases lining up with TRBD1. The CDR3 DNA follows: TGTGCCAGCAGTGACAGGGACAGGGGGTACACTGAAGCTTTCTTT. Its translation: CASSDRDRGYTEAFF.